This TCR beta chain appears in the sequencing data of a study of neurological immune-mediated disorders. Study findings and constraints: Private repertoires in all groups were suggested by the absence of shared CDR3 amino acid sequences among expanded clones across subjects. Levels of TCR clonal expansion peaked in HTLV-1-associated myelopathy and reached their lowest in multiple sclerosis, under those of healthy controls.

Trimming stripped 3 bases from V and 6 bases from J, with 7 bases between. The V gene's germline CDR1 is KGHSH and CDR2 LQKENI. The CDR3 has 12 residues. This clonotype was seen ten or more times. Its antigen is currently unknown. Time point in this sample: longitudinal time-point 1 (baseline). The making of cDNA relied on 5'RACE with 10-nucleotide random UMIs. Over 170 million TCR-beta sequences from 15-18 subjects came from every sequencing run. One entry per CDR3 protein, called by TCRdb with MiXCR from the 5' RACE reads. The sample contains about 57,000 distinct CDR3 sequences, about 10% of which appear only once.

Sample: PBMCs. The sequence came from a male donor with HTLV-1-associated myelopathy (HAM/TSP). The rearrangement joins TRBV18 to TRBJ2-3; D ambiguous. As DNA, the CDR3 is TGTGCCAGCTCACCTTACCGGGATACGCAGTATTTT. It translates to CASSPYRDTQYF.